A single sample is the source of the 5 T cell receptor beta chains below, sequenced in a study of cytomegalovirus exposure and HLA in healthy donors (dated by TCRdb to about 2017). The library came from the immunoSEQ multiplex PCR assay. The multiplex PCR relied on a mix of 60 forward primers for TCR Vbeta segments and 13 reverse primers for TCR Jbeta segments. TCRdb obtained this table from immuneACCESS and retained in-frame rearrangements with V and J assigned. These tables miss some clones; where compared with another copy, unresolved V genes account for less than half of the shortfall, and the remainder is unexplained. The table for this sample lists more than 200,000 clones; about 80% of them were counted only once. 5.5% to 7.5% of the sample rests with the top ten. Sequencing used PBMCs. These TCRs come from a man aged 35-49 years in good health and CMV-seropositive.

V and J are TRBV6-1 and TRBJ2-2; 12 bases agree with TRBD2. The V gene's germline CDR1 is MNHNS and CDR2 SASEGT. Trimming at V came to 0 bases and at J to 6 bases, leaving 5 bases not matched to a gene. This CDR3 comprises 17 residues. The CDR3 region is CASSEALRTSGAGELFF. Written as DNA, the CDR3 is TGTGCCAGCAGTGAAGCGCTGCGGACTAGCGGGGCCGGGGAGCTGTTTTTT.

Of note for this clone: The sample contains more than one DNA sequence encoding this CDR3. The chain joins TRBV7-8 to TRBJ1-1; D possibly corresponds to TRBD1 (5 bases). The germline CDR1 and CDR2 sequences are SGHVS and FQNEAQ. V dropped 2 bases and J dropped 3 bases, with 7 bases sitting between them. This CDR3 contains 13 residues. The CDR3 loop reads CASSLQGYTEAFF. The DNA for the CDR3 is TGTGCCAGCAGCTTACAGGGATACACTGAAGCTTTCTTT.

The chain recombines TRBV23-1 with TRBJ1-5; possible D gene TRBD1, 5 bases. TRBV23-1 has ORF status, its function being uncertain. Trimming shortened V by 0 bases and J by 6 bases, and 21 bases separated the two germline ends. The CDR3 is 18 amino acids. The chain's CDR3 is CASSQSHPGHRRSQPQHF. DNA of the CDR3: TGCGCCAGCAGTCAATCCCATCCAGGACATCGAAGGAGTCAGCCCCAGCATTTT.

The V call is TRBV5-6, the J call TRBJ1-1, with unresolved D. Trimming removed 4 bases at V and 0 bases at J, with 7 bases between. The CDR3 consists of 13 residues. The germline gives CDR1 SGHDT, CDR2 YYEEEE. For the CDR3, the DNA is TGTGCCAGCAGCACGACACTGAACACTGAAGCTTTCTTT. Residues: CASSTTLNTEAFF.

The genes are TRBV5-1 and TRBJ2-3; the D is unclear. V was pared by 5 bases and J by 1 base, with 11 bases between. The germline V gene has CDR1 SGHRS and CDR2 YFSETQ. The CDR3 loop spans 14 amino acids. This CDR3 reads CASSFGSRTDTQYF. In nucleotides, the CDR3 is TGCGCCAGCAGTTTCGGGTCCCGCACAGATACGCAGTATTTT.